A selection of T cell receptor beta chains follows, all from one sample in a study of T cells expressing NK-cell markers. One entry per CDR3 protein, without DNA, is what TCRdb gives after re-calling the 5' RACE reads. Here the sample table reports a few hundred thousand distinct CDR3 sequences. Material for sequencing was blood T cells: a sorted CD56 or NKG2C T cell subset, CD4+ or CD8+ T cells, or bulk PBMC T cells (not recorded which). The origin of the receptors is a man aged 18 to 35 in good health. CDR3s include the opening cysteine and the closing phenylalanine or tryptophan.

J gene	V gene	CDR3 protein
TRBJ2-1	TRBV6-6	CASSDGSFNEQFF
TRBJ1-5	TRBV29-1	CSVLTGPQPQHF
TRBJ2-5	TRBV2	CASRVGQGYQETQYF
TRBJ2-5	TRBV7-8	CASSVTPKSRAQYF
TRBJ2-1	TRBV5-6	CASSLAELSSYNEQFF
TRBJ2-7	TRBV15	CATSYRQGNVYEQYF
TRBJ2-1	TRBV4-2	CASSQEGAGRYNEQFF
TRBJ2-1	TRBV27	CASSLSATSGRVGLSEQFF
TRBJ2-7	TRBV28	CASSRQGAFSYEQYF
TRBJ2-2	TRBV20-1	CSARRRGTGELFF
TRBJ2-5	TRBV3-1	CASSQGRSGRETQYF
TRBJ2-1	TRBV6-2/TRBV6-3	CASIPRLASEQFF
TRBJ2-1	TRBV11-2	CASTVASGGLYNEQFF
TRBJ1-1	TRBV5-1	CASSRAILDTEAFF
TRBJ2-1	TRBV12-3/TRBV12-4	CASAAGRYNEQFF
TRBJ1-1	TRBV12-3/TRBV12-4	CASSLMNTEAFF
TRBJ1-3	TRBV29-1	CSVEVLGNTIYF
TRBJ2-4	TRBV5-1	CASSLADLRIAKNIQYF
TRBJ2-3	TRBV11-2	CASSPRTGLAGNTDTQYF
TRBJ2-7	TRBV15	CATSMEAGTGSYEQYF
TRBJ1-1	TRBV9	CASSPGTLGNTEAFF
TRBJ2-1	TRBV12-3/TRBV12-4	CASSLRLGGNSYNEQFF
TRBJ2-1	TRBV9	CASSDWGSGTNEQFF
TRBJ2-5	TRBV29-1	CSVRGSLSETQYF
TRBJ2-1	TRBV10-2	CASSESGTGRQFF
TRBJ2-3	TRBV30	CAWSQLAGGSDTQYF
TRBJ1-2	TRBV6-5	CASSYSLTGAYGYTF
TRBJ2-5	TRBV20-1	CSPLAGYETQYF
TRBJ2-7	TRBV4-2	CASSQELPGVRYEQYF
TRBJ2-1	TRBV28	CASSTTQSSYNEQFF
TRBJ2-1	TRBV9	CASSVARTRSYNEQFF
TRBJ2-1	TRBV12-3/TRBV12-4	CASSWRTELSEQFF
TRBJ2-2	TRBV19	CASSVSGRVHGELFF
TRBJ2-3	TRBV29-1	CSVDGTDNTDTQYF
TRBJ2-5	TRBV7-9	CASSFLAGETKETQYF
TRBJ2-1	TRBV4-1	CASSQGILPFF
TRBJ2-2	TRBV27	CASSWGQGSTGELFF
TRBJ2-1	TRBV18	CASSPETGKYNEQFF
TRBJ2-2	TRBV7-9	CASRSNRDWNNAGELFF
TRBJ2-3	TRBV7-2	CASSDYLGGQTDTQYF
TRBJ1-3	TRBV7-6	CASSLVVASSGNTIYF
TRBJ2-5	TRBV10-2	CASSDRRAQETQYF
TRBJ2-2	TRBV10-3	CAIRPGTGLGGAEGPHTGELFF
TRBJ1-2	TRBV20-1	CSASIPLGKEGYGYTF
TRBJ2-1	TRBV7-2	CASSRRVSYNEQFF
TRBJ2-1	TRBV20-1	CSASGRYPYNEQFF
TRBJ2-2	TRBV21-1	CASSKSVQGPNMAGELFF
TRBJ2-1	TRBV7-8	CASSSGTSGLTYNEQFF
TRBJ2-5	TRBV12-3/TRBV12-4	CASSLRRQETQYF
TRBJ1-5	TRBV10-2	CASSEGTGGLASNQPQHF
TRBJ1-2	TRBV15	CATSRDKRTDYGYTF
TRBJ2-7	TRBV10-3	CAVGTVAYEQYF
TRBJ2-5	TRBV15	CATSRVFVGQGETQYF
TRBJ2-5	TRBV4-2	CASSQDRLAETQYF
TRBJ2-7	TRBV20-1	CSATILENEQYF
TRBJ1-2	TRBV5-1	CASSLALGGANGYTF
TRBJ2-1	TRBV20-1	CSAAPWGLLAAYNEQFF
TRBJ1-1	TRBV29-1	CSVEDLNTEAFF
TRBJ2-3	TRBV20-1	CSASSSGSYGTQYF
TRBJ2-3	TRBV20-1	CSARISGRTGTDTQYF